The 14 T cell receptor beta chains given below trace back to one sample, sequenced in a study of identical twins (dated by TCRdb to about 2016). Libraries were built with 5' RACE. TCRdb names Illumina HiSeq 2000 as the instrument used. The raw public reads went through TCRdb reprocessing: fastp at Q25, MiXCR clone calling, in-frame beta chains kept. Each entry merges the rows of one CDR3 protein and shows their most common DNA and genes. Counted in this sample were some 570,000 distinct CDR3 sequences; around 24% of them appeared once. Approximately 0.52% of the sample is taken by the ten largest. This sample also belongs to another study, concerning yellow fever vaccine responses in identical twins.

Input material: CD4+ T cells sorted from blood. The receptors come from a woman between 18 and 30 years old in good health.

The table lists this clonotype with a few counts. This chain joins TRBV27 and TRBJ2-5; 9 bases are shared with TRBD2. The V segment lost 5 bases and the J segment 4 bases; nucleotides outside the gene matches: 20. Per germline, CDR1 MNHEY and CDR2 SMNVEV (reference sequence). This CDR3 comprises 19 residues. DNA of the CDR3: TGTGCCAGCAGTCCAAGCAGCGGACTAGCGAATAGCTGGGGAGAGACCCAGTACTTC. Residues: CASSPSSGLANSWGETQYF.

This chain joins TRBV14 and TRBJ2-1; D not certain. CDR3 length: 13 amino acids. Trimming stripped 4 bases from V and 8 bases from J, with 12 bases between. Per germline, CDR1 SGHDN and CDR2 FVKESK. CDR3 amino acids: CASSPSGVDEQFF. CDR3 DNA sequence: TGTGCCAGCAGCCCCTCCGGCGTCGATGAGCAGTTCTTC.

The chain is built from TRBV6-2 or TRBV6-3 and TRBJ2-7; D ambiguous. Germline CDR1 and CDR2: MNHEY and SVGEGT. Trimming removed 6 bases at V and 6 bases at J, with 12 bases between. This CDR3 spans 12 amino acids. The CDR3 coding sequence is TGTGCCAGCAGCCACCCCGTCGGCGAGCAGTACTTC. Translation: CASSHPVGEQYF.

The chain joins TRBV7-9 to TRBJ1-3; a weak D match, TRBD1 (5 bases). CDR1 and CDR2 (germline): SEHNR, FQNEAQ (reference sequence). V lost 1 base to trimming and J lost 1 base, with 8 bases between them. This CDR3 contains 15 residues. CDR3 nucleotide sequence: TGTGCCAGCAGCTTAGGACAGACTTCTGGAAACACCATATATTTT. Translated, it gives CASSLGQTSGNTIYF.

This clonotype was counted a few times. The chain links TRBV20-1 to TRBJ2-1, with 7 bases fitting TRBD2. Unmatched junction bases numbered 11, after V lost 6 bases and J lost 12 bases. CDR1 DFQATT and CDR2 SNEGSKA come from the germline V gene (reference sequence). The CDR3 totals 12 residues. The DNA of the CDR3 is TGCAGTGCCACCGGGACTACCCACTTGCAGTTCTTC. Residues: CSATGTTHLQFF.

This chain joins TRBV20-1 and TRBJ2-1; TRBD2 aligns across 10 bases. V lost 2 bases and J lost 9; bases outside the gene matches: 4. Germline V CDR1 and CDR2: DFQATT, SNEGSKA (reference sequence). This CDR3 has 13 amino acids. The CDR3 protein is CSARLAGVVEQFF. CDR3 sequence (DNA): TGCAGTGCTAGACTAGCGGGAGTAGTTGAGCAGTTCTTC.

This chain connects TRBV6-1 to TRBJ2-7; 12 bases align to TRBD2. Germline V lookup: CDR1 MNHNS, CDR2 SASEGT. CDR3 length equals 14 residues. V was clipped by 5 bases and J by 3 bases; unmatched bases: 2. The CDR3 reads CASSKTSGSYEQYF. As DNA, the CDR3 is TGTGCCAGCAGTAAGACTAGCGGGAGCTACGAGCAGTACTTC.

This clonotype has a single count. V gene TRBV19 combines with J gene TRBJ2-1, with TRBD2 identical over 13 bases. V shed 5 bases, J shed 2 bases, and the junction held 3 bases outside the gene matches. Germline values: CDR1 LNHDA, CDR2 SQIVND (reference sequence). The length of the CDR3 is 16 residues. Here the CDR3 reads CASSPTSGGAYNEQFF. In DNA, the CDR3 is TGTGCCAGTAGTCCAACTAGCGGGGGGGCCTACAATGAGCAGTTCTTC.

The chain uses TRBV3-1 and TRBJ1-6; possible D gene TRBD1, 5 bases. From germline, CDR1 is LGHDT and CDR2 YNNKEL (reference sequence). The CDR3 totals 17 residues. Trimming cost V 0 bases and J 6 bases, with 15 bases left between them. DNA for the CDR3: TGTGCCAGCAGCCAAGAAAACGGTGGGGGTCCTAATTCACCCCTCCACTTT. As protein: CASSQENGGGPNSPLHF. The variable domain in full, with the rest retrieved from reference TRBV3-1 and TRBJ1-6, is DTAVSQTPKYLVTQMGNDKSIKCEQNLGHDTMYWYKQDSKKFLKIMFSYNNKELIINETVPNRFSPKSPDKAHLNLHINSLELGDSAVYFCASSQENGGGPNSPLHFGNGTRLTVT.

This rearrangement joins TRBV29-1 to TRBJ2-1; D unresolved. V lost 4 bases and J lost 4, with 5 bases in between. This CDR3 region has 11 residues. The germline V gene encodes CDR1 SQVTM and CDR2 ANQGSEA. The CDR3 loop reads CSVGKYNEQFF. DNA for the CDR3: TGCAGCGTTGGAAAGTACAATGAGCAGTTCTTC.

This clonotype was observed a few times. The V call is TRBV11-2, the J call TRBJ2-2; 15 nucleotides line up with TRBD2. The CDR3 sequence is 18 residues long. Germline V gene lookup returns CDR1 SGHAT and CDR2 FQNNGV. The junction had 5 bases not matched to a gene; V was cut back by 3 bases and J by 3 bases. In nucleotides, the CDR3 is TGTGCCAGCAGCTTTGGACTAGCGGGGGGGAGGTACACCGGGGAGCTGTTTTTT. It codes for CASSFGLAGGRYTGELFF.

J is TRBJ1-1 and V is TRBV5-1, with D maybe TRBD1 (5 bases). Trimming left V 2 bases short and J 4 bases short, with 24 bases between. CDR1 is SGHRS and CDR2 is YFSETQ in the germline V gene. CDR3 size: 18 residues. The CDR3 sequence: CASSFSAGHGKIGTEAFF. CDR3 nucleotide sequence: TGCGCCAGCAGCTTCAGTGCAGGGCATGGGAAGATAGGCACTGAAGCTTTCTTT.

CDR3 protein: CASSLYAPGFGNIQYF. The CDR3 DNA reads as TGTGCCAGCAGCTTATATGCTCCGGGTTTTGGAAACATTCAGTACTTC. The V and J genes are TRBV5-4 and TRBJ2-4; D is unclear. V was clipped by 2 bases and J by 6 bases, with 18 bases between them. Germline V gene data show CDR1 as SGHNT and CDR2 as YYREEE (reference sequence). This CDR3 is 16 amino acids long.

The rearrangement links TRBV5-1 to TRBJ2-1; TRBD2 agrees at 8 bases. Trimming cost V 0 bases and J 12 bases; bases outside gene matches: 14. Germline-derived CDR1 and CDR2 are SGHRS and YFSETQ. The CDR3 sequence is 16 residues long. The CDR3 nucleotides are TGCGCCAGCAGCTTGGTGGGCGGGAGGAATTTATATGTGCAGTTCTTC. Its protein product is CASSLVGGRNLYVQFF.